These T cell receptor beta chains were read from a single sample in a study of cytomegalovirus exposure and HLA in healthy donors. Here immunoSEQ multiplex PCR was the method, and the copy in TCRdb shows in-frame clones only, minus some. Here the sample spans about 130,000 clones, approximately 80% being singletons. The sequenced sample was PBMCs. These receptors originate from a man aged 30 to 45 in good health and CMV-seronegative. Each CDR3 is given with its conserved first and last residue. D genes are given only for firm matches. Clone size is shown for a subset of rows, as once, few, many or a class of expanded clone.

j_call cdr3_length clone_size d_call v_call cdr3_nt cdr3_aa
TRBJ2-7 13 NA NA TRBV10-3 TGTGCCATCAGTGAAGCAGGGCGGTCCGAGCAGTACTTC CAISEAGRSEQYF
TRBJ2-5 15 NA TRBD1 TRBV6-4 TGTGCCAGCAGTGCCACCGGGACAGGGAGAGAGACCCAGTACTTC CASSATGTGRETQYF
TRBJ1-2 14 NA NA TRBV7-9 TGTGCCAGCAGCGCTGGCGGGGGAGTCTATGGCTACACCTTC CASSAGGGVYGYTF
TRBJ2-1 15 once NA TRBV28 TGTGCCAGCAGTCCTCTTGCGGCCGGAGACAATGAGCAGTTCTTC CASSPLAAGDNEQFF
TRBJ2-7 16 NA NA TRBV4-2 TGTGCCAGCAGCCACCTATGGGGCGGGACGCCCTACGAGCAGTACTTC CASSHLWGGTPYEQYF
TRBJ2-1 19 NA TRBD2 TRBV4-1 TGCGCCAGCAGCCCGAGGGGTCAAGAAGGAACTAGCGGACTCCGGGAGCAGTTCTTC CASSPRGQEGTSGLREQFF
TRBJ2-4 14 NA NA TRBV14 TGTGCCAGCAGCCAAGACTTAGCCAAAAACATTCAGTACTTC CASSQDLAKNIQYF
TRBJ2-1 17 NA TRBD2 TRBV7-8 TGTGCCAGCAGCCGCGGGAAAGCGGGAGAGGCGGGCCATGAGCAGTTCTTC CASSRGKAGEAGHEQFF
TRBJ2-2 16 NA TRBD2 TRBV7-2 TGTGCCAGCAGCTTAGGACTAGCGGGAAGGACCGGGGAGCTGTTTTTT CASSLGLAGRTGELFF
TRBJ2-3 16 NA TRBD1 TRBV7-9 TGTGCCAGCAGCTCCCCGTGGACAGGGGTTTCAGATACGCAGTATTTT CASSSPWTGVSDTQYF
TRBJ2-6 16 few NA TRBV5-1 TGCGCCAGCAGCTTGTCCCAGGGCTCTGGGGCCAACGTCCTGACTTTC CASSLSQGSGANVLTF
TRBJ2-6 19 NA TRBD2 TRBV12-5 TGTGCTAGTGGTTTGCCGTCTCTTTGGGGGGGAACTGGGGCCAACGTCCTGACTTTC CASGLPSLWGGTGANVLTF
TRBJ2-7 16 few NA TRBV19 TGTGCCAGTAGTATAGGGTCCGGGACAAACTCCTACGAGCAGTACTTC CASSIGSGTNSYEQYF
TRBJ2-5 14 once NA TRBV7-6 TGTGCCAGCAGCTTAGGGGGAGTTAGGGAGACCCAGTACTTC CASSLGGVRETQYF
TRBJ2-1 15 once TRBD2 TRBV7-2 TGTGCCAGCAGCAAAGCTAGCGGGAGGGGGGGTGAGCAGTTCTTC CASSKASGRGGEQFF
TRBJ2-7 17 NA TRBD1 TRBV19 TGTGCCAGTAGTAAGACTGTGGGACAGGCTCGGACCTACGAGCAGTACTTC CASSKTVGQARTYEQYF
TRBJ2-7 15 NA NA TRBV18 TGTGCCAGCTCACCTCGCGGTCGGGAGCCCTACGAGCAGTACTTC CASSPRGREPYEQYF
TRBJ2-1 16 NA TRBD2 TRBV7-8 TGTGCCAGCAGCTTAGAGGCTAGCGGGAGGCCCGATGAGCAGTTCTTC CASSLEASGRPDEQFF
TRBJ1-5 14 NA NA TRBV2 TGTGCCAGCAGTGAGGGGAGTAGCAATCAGCCCCAGCATTTT CASSEGSSNQPQHF
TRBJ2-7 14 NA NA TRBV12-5 TGTGCTAGTGGTTCTAACGTAAGCTCCTACGAGCAGTACTTC CASGSNVSSYEQYF
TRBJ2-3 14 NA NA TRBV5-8 TGTGCCAGCAGTACCGGGACTTACACAGATACGCAGTATTTT CASSTGTYTDTQYF
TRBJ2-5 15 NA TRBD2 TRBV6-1 TGTGCCAGCAGTGGGGGACGGCGGGAGTGGGAGACCCAGTACTTC CASSGGRREWETQYF
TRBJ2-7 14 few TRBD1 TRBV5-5 TGTGCCAGCAGCCAACAAACAGGGGTCTACGAGCAGTACTTC CASSQQTGVYEQYF
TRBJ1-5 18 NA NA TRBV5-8 TGTGCCAGCAGCTCCCGGACACATTCCCGACAGCGCAATCAGCCCCAGCATTTT CASSSRTHSRQRNQPQHF
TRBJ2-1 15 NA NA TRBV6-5 TGTGCCAGCAGCCTTTCCCCTAGCTCCTACAATGAGCAGTTCTTC CASSLSPSSYNEQFF
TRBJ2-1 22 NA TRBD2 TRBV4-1 TGCGCCAGCAGCCAAGTAGGTCTAGCGGGATTTAACGGGTCGAGCTCCTACAATGAGCAGTTCTTC CASSQVGLAGFNGSSSYNEQFF
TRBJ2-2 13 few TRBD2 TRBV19 TGTGCCAGTAGGCCTAGCGGCCCCGGGGAGCTGTTTTTT CASRPSGPGELFF
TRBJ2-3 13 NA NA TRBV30 TGTGCCTGCCCTCCGGGGGATACAGATACGCAGTATTTT CACPPGDTDTQYF
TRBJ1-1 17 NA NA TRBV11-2 TGTGCCAGCAGCTGGGTCAGGGGAAATGTTCTGGACACTGAAGCTTTCTTT CASSWVRGNVLDTEAFF
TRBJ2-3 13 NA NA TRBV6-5 TGTGCCAGCAGTATCGCAGGGATAGATACGCAGTATTTT CASSIAGIDTQYF
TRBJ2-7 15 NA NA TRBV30 TGTGCCTGGAGTCTCGGCCCTCCGGGGGCCTACGAGCAGTACTTC CAWSLGPPGAYEQYF
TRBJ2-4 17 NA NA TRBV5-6 TGTGCCAGCAGCACCTTAGCGGAAGGCTCTGCCAAAAACATTCAGTACTTC CASSTLAEGSAKNIQYF
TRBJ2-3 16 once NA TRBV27 TGTGCCAGCAGTTTACAGACGGGAGTTAGCACAGATACGCAGTATTTT CASSLQTGVSTDTQYF
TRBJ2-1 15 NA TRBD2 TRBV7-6 TGTGCCAGCAGCTGGACTAGCGGGACTGACAATGAGCAGTTCTTC CASSWTSGTDNEQFF
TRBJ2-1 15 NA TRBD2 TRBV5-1 TGCGCCAGCAGCTTGGTAGCGGGCCTTTTCAATGAGCAGTTCTTC CASSLVAGLFNEQFF
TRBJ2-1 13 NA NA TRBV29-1 TGCAGCGTTGCCGACAAAATCCACAATGAGCAGTTCTTC CSVADKIHNEQFF
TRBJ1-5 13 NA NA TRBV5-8 TGTGCCAGCAGGTGGGGGGGCAATCAGCCCCAGCATTTT CASRWGGNQPQHF
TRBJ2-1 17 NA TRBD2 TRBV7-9 TGTGCCAGCAGCTTAGCAAACGCGGGAGATGGCGCCAATGAGCAGTTCTTC CASSLANAGDGANEQFF
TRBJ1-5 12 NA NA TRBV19 TGTGCCAGTAAGGAGAGCAATCAGCCCCAGCATTTT CASKESNQPQHF
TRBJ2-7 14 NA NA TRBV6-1 TGTGCCAGCAGTGAATTCGAGCCTCCCTACGAGCAGTACTTC CASSEFEPPYEQYF
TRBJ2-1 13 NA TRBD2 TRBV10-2 TGCGCCAGCAGGCTAGCGGGAGTAAATGAGCAGTTCTTC CASRLAGVNEQFF
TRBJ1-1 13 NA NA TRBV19 TGTGCCAGTAGTCGGGTCCTGAACACTGAAGCTTTCTTT CASSRVLNTEAFF
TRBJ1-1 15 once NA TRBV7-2 TGTGCCAGCAGCAGGGGTCAGGGGCTAGACACTGAAGCTTTCTTT CASSRGQGLDTEAFF
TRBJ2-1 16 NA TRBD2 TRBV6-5 TGTGCCAGCAGTTACTTGGGGACTAGCGGGAGGGGTGAGCAGTTCTTC CASSYLGTSGRGEQFF
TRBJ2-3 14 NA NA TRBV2 TGTGCCAGCAACCGGGACTGGAGCACAGATACGCAGTATTTT CASNRDWSTDTQYF
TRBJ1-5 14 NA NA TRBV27 TGTGCCAGCAGTCTACGGGGAGGGAATCAGCCCCAGCATTTT CASSLRGGNQPQHF
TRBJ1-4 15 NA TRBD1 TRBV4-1 TGCGCCAGCAGCCAAGTGGGACAGGTGAATGAAAAACTGTTTTTT CASSQVGQVNEKLFF